This entry lists 15 T cell receptor beta chains sequenced from one sample in a study of PD-L1 blockade in urothelial cancer (dated by TCRdb to 2015 to 2018). The library was produced with the immunoSEQ multiplex PCR assay. TCRdb provides this immuneACCESS table in a form limited to in-frame rearrangements. Some clones are lacking; in checked studies, under half of them reflect an unresolved V gene, and why the rest are absent is not known. The sample data list some 75,000 clones, and approximately 90% of these were observed just once. More than 0.85% of the sample rests with the top ten. The time point label, as the study defines it: peripheral blood 6 weeks after treatment start. The specimen was PBMCs, collected around atezolizumab (anti-PD-L1) treatment. The receptors come from a woman over 75 with urothelial cancer.

This chain links TRBV13 with TRBJ2-7; 9 bases align to TRBD2. This CDR3 spans 22 amino acids. With V trimmed by 0 bases and J by 5 bases, 26 bases remained unmatched. Germline-derived CDR1 and CDR2 are PRHDT and FYEKMQ (reference sequence). The CDR3 DNA follows: TGTGCCAGCAGCTTAGGCCCCACGGCCAGCGGGAGGCAGGGATTGTCGCTAGACGAGCAGTACTTC. Its translation: CASSLGPTASGRQGLSLDEQYF.

This clone is a singleton in its sample. This rearrangement joins TRBV5-1 to TRBJ2-6; 8 bases are a match to TRBD1. Germline V lookup: CDR1 SGHRS, CDR2 YFSETQ. Trimming cost V 4 bases and J 0 bases; bases outside gene matches: 6. This CDR3 is 17 amino acids long. The CDR3 nucleotides are TGCGCCAGCAGCCGCCTTACAGGGGGCTCTGGGGCCAACGTCCTGACTTTC. Its translation is CASSRLTGGSGANVLTF.

This rearrangement joins TRBV19 to TRBJ2-7; 10 bases are shared with TRBD1. J lost 3 bases, V lost 5 bases, and 7 bases had no gene match. The CDR3 length is 15 residues. CDR1 LNHDA and CDR2 SQIVND come from the germline V gene (reference sequence). The CDR3 nucleotides are TGTGCCAGTAGTCCGACAGGGGGCGCGAACTACGAGCAGTACTTC. Its translation: CASSPTGGANYEQYF.

CDR3 in DNA: TGTGCCAGCAGCGTAGGGAGCGTAGGCGGTGAGCAGTTCTTC. Its protein product is CASSVGSVGGEQFF. The chain recombines TRBV9 with TRBJ2-1, with D unclear. V lost 0 bases and J 9 bases, leaving 13 bases between the germline ends. The germline V gene encodes CDR1 SGDLS and CDR2 YYNGEE. This CDR3 has 14 residues.

V is TRBV10-1 and J is TRBJ1-1, with 9 positions matching TRBD1. CDR1 WNHNN and CDR2 SYGVQD come from the germline V gene (reference sequence). V shed 2 bases and J 4 bases; nucleotides not matched to a gene: 11. CDR3 length: 17 amino acids. Written as DNA, the CDR3 is TGCGCCAGCAGTGAGGCCGGGACAGGGAGGCGTGTCACTGAAGCTTTCTTT. Protein product: CASSEAGTGRRVTEAFF.

The gene calls are TRBV4-1 and TRBJ2-7; TRBD1 is a possible D gene (6 bases). The ends were cut back, 2 bases at V and 3 bases at J, with 17 bases in the middle. The CDR3 sequence is 16 residues long. Per the germline V gene, CDR1 is MGHRA and CDR2 is YSYEKL. CDR3 sequence reads: CASSQPGAGIHYEQYF. The CDR3 coding sequence is TGCGCCAGCAGCCAACCAGGGGCAGGGATCCACTACGAGCAGTACTTC.

The genes are TRBV28 and TRBJ1-5, with D possibly matching TRBD1 (5 bases). The CDR3 is 18 amino acids. V gave up 5 bases and J gave up 3 bases, with 23 bases separating them. Germline CDR1 reads MDHEN; CDR2 reads SYDVKM. This CDR3 reads CASSQFPLRGLNNQPQHF. In DNA, the CDR3 is TGTGCCAGCAGTCAATTCCCGCTACGGGGGTTGAACAATCAGCCCCAGCATTTT.

The rearrangement joins TRBV19 to TRBJ2-5; the match to TRBD2 covers 7 bases. CDR3 length: 15 residues. Germline CDR1 LNHDA, CDR2 SQIVND (reference sequence). V gave up 4 bases and J gave up 9 bases; unmatched junction bases: 14. The CDR3 is CASSRLSGAGESQYF. The CDR3 nucleotides read TGTGCCAGTAGTAGACTAAGCGGGGCCGGTGAGTCCCAGTACTTC.

This clone has just one count. The CDR3 loop is CASKGDRGADTQYF. The CDR3 region has the DNA TGTGCCAGCAAAGGAGACAGGGGCGCAGATACGCAGTATTTT. The chain links TRBV2 to TRBJ2-3; 8 nucleotides align to TRBD1. Unmatched junction bases numbered 7, after V lost 7 bases and J lost 4 bases. The CDR3 is 14 amino acids. CDR1 and CDR2 (germline): SNHLY, FYNNEI.

This clone appeared a few times. This CDR3 is CAWSVSRQSPTGAFF. In DNA form, the CDR3 reads TGTGCCTGGAGTGTATCTCGTCAGAGCCCCACGGGGGCTTTCTTT. The chain couples TRBV30 to TRBJ1-1; D unclear. The CDR3 contains 15 residues. Per germline, CDR1 GTSNPN and CDR2 SVGIG (reference sequence). The germline V and J ends were trimmed by 0 bases and 11 bases, with 22 bases remaining between them.

The rearrangement joins TRBV4-2 to TRBJ2-1; D gene unclear. Between the trimmed V and J ends, which lost 0 bases and 0 bases, there was a span of 12 bases. This CDR3 contains 17 residues. Looked up from germline, CDR1 is LGHNA and CDR2 is YNFKEQ. The chain's CDR3 is CASSQESGFSSYNEQFF. The CDR3 DNA reads TGTGCCAGCAGCCAAGAATCCGGGTTCAGCTCCTACAATGAGCAGTTCTTC.

A single count supports this clone. The chain recombines TRBV5-1 with TRBJ1-1; D uncertain. This CDR3 is built from 15 residues. Germline values: CDR1 SGHRS, CDR2 YFSETQ. The germline V and J ends were trimmed by 1 base and 1 base, with 11 bases remaining between them. In DNA, the CDR3 is TGCGCCAGCAGCTTGACAGTGTCAGCGAACACTGAAGCTTTCTTT. Protein sequence: CASSLTVSANTEAFF.

This chain uses TRBV6-6 with TRBJ2-7, with D tentatively TRBD1 (6 bases). The CDR3 is 16 residues long. V was pared by 1 base and J by 1 base, with 14 bases between. Germline V gives CDR1 MNHNY, CDR2 SVGAGI (reference sequence). CDR3 DNA: TGTGCCAGCAGTTACTTCTACAGGGATGTTTCCTACGAGCAGTACTTC. Translation: CASSYFYRDVSYEQYF.

This clone was recorded once. The rearrangement links TRBV29-1 to TRBJ2-5; 10 bases align to TRBD1. V dropped 5 bases and J dropped 4; count of bases not matched to a gene: 4. This CDR3 contains 13 residues. The germline V gene encodes CDR1 SQVTM and CDR2 ANQGSEA. The CDR3 region has the DNA TGCAGCGTTAGAGGGACAGGGGTAGAGACCCAGTACTTC. Residues: CSVRGTGVETQYF. Combining the CDR3 with reference TRBV29-1 and TRBJ2-5 gives the whole variable domain SAVISQKPSRDICQRGTSLTIQCQVDSQVTMMFWYRQQPGQSLTLIATANQGSEATYESGFVIDKFPISRPNLTFSTLTVSNMSPEDSSIYLCSVRGTGVETQYFGPGTRLLVL.

The chain carries TRBV7-9 and TRBJ1-4; 10 nucleotides line up with TRBD1. The V gene end was trimmed by 5 bases and the J gene end by 5 bases; junction bases not matched to a gene: 11. The CDR3 sequence is 17 residues long. Germline V gives CDR1 SEHNR, CDR2 FQNEAQ (reference sequence). The DNA for the CDR3 is TGTGCCAGCAGCGGGACAGGGGTGTGGGCGCCCAATGAAAAACTGTTTTTT. It yields the protein CASSGTGVWAPNEKLFF.